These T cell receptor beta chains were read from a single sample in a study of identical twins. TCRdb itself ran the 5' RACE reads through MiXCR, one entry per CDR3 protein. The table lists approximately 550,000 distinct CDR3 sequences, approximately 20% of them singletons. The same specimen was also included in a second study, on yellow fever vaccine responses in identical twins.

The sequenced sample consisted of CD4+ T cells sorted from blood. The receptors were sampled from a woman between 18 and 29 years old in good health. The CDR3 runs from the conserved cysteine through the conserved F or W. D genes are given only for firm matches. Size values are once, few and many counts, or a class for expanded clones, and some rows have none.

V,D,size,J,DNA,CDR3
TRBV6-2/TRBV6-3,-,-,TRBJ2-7,TGTGCCAGCAGTGCCCTGGCCTACGAGCAGTACTTC,CASSALAYEQYF
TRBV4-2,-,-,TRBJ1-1,TGTGCCAGCAGCCCCCCCCGGGGGAGGTATGATCTAGCTTTCTTT,CASSPPRGRYDLAFF
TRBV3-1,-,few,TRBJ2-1,TGTGCCAGCAGCCAAGTTCTGCATTCAGAGCAGTTCTTC,CASSQVLHSEQFF
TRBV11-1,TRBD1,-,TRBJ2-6,TGTGCCAGCAGCCCCCCCCCGGAGACAGGGATCTCTGGGGCCAACGTCCTGACTTTC,CASSPPPETGISGANVLTF
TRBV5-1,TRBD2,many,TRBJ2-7,TGCGCCAGCAGCTTGTCCCTAGCGGGATTGGACGAGCAGTACTTC,CASSLSLAGLDEQYF
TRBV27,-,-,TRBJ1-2,TGTGCCAGCGGCGAATATCGGACAGCCAATGGCTACACCTTC,CASGEYRTANGYTF
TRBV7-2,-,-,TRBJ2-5,TGTGCCAGCAGACTAAGTGGGATAGAGACCCAGTACTTC,CASRLSGIETQYF
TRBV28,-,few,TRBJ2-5,TGTGCCAGCAGCCCTCTAATCGTGGGGAATCGCCAAGAGACCCAGTACTTC,CASSPLIVGNRQETQYF
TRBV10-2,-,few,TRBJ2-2,TGCGCCAGCAGTGAGTCAAGCGGGAACACCGGGGAGCTGTTTTTT,CASSESSGNTGELFF
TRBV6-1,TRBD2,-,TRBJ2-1,TGTGCCAGCAGAAGCCCTGGTCCTAGCGGAAACAATGAGCAGTTCTTC,CASRSPGPSGNNEQFF
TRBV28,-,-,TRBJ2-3,TGTGCCAGCAGTTTATTGGGGGGTACGCAGTATTTT,CASSLLGGTQYF
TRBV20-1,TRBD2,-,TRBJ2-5,TGCAGTGCTCCCGGCGTAGCGGGGGGTCAAGAGACCCAGTACTTC,CSAPGVAGGQETQYF
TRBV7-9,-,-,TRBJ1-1,TGTGCCAGCAGCTTAGTCCCCCAGGTATGGACTGAAGCTTTCTTT,CASSLVPQVWTEAFF
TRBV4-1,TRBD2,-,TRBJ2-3,TGCGCCAGCGGACTAGCGGGAGGAGATGCGCAGTATTTT,CASGLAGGDAQYF
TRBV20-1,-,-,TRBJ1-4,TGCAGTGCTAGAGCTTACGGGGCTTTAAATGAAAAACTGTTTTTT,CSARAYGALNEKLFF
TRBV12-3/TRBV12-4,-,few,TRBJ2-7,TGTGCCAGCAGTTTTAGGATGACCTCCTACGAGCAGTACTTC,CASSFRMTSYEQYF
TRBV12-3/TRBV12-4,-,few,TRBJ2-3,TGTGCCAGCAGCTCCGGGGCCTCAGCGGTAGTAGATACGCAGTATTTT,CASSSGASAVVDTQYF
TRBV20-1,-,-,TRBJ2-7,TGCAGTGCTAGCCCCGCCGACAGGATCTACGAGCAGTACTTC,CSASPADRIYEQYF
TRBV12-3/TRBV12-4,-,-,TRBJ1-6,TGTGCCAGCAGCCCATCAGGGCGGAATTCACCCCTCCACTTT,CASSPSGRNSPLHF
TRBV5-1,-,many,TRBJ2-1,TGTGCCAGCAGCTTATCCCGAAATGAGCAGTTCTTC,CASSLSRNEQFF
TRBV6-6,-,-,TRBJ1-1,TGTGCCAGCCTCCTCACGGCCAACACTGAAGCTTTCTTT,CASLLTANTEAFF
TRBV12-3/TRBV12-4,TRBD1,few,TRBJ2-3,TGTGCCAGCAGACCACAGGGGGCAAGAACAGATACGCAGTATTTT,CASRPQGARTDTQYF
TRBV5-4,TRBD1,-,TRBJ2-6,TGTGCCAGCAGCTTGGATGCTACAGGGGGCTTATACTCTGGGGCCAACGTCCTGACTTTC,CASSLDATGGLYSGANVLTF
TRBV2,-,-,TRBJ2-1,TGTGCCAGCAGGACTAACGCGAGACGCCTGCAGTTCTTC,CASRTNARRLQFF
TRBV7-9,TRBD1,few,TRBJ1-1,TGTGCCAGCAGCCCCCGGGACAGGGAAATTGAAGCTTTCTTT,CASSPRDREIEAFF
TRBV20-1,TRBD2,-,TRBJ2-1,TGCAGTGCTAGAGGACTAGCGGGAAGCGATGAGCAGTTCTTC,CSARGLAGSDEQFF
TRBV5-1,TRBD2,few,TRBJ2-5,TGCGCCAGCAGCTTGGGTTCTAGCGGGATCCAAGAGACCCAGTACTTC,CASSLGSSGIQETQYF
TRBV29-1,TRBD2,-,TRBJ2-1,TGCAGCGTTGGACTAGCGCCCCTCAATGAGCAGTTCTTC,CSVGLAPLNEQFF
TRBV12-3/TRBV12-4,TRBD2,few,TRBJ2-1,TGTGCCAGCAGAAAACTAGCGGGAGGAGGCAATGAGCAGTTCTTC,CASRKLAGGGNEQFF
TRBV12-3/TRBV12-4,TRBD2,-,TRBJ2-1,TGTGCCAGCAGCCGGGGACTAGCGGGACCCAACAATGAGCAGTTCTTC,CASSRGLAGPNNEQFF
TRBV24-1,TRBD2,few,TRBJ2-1,TGTGCCACCAGTGAATCGCGCGGGAGGTACAATGAGCAGTTCTTC,CATSESRGRYNEQFF
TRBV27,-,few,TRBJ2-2,TGTGCCAGCAGTCCCCTGCGCGGGGAGCTGTTTTTT,CASSPLRGELFF
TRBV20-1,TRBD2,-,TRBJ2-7,TGCAGTGCTAGAGGGACTAGCGGGAGTTCCTCCTACGAGCAGTACTTC,CSARGTSGSSSYEQYF
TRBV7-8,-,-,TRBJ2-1,TGTGCCAGCAACAGGGGGCTAGCGGGAATTAGCTCCTACAATGAGCAGTTCTTC,CASNRGLAGISSYNEQFF
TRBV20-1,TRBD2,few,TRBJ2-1,TGCAGTGCGCCGGGGTCCCACACTAGCGGGGGGTCCAGAAGAAGCCCCTACAATGAGCAGTTCTTC,CSAPGSHTSGGSRRSPYNEQFF
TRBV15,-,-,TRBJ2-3,TGTGCCACCCAAACCGGACGGATCACAGATACGCAGTATTTT,CATQTGRITDTQYF
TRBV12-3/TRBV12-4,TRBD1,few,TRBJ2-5,TGTGCCACCCGGAACAGGGGCCGGGAGACCCAGTACTTC,CATRNRGRETQYF
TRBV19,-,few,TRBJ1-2,TGTGCCAGTAGTGACAGTTATGGCTACACCTTC,CASSDSYGYTF
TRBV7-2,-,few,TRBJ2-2,TGTGCCAGCAGCGTGACTGTCACCGGGGAGCTGTTTTTT,CASSVTVTGELFF
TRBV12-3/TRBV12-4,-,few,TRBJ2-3,TGTGCCAGCAGTTCGTACAGGTTGGGGCAAGGAGATACGCAGTATTTT,CASSSYRLGQGDTQYF
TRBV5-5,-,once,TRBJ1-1,TGTGCCAGCAGCTGGGAGGGGTGGAACACTGAAGCTTTCTTT,CASSWEGWNTEAFF
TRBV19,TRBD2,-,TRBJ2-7,TGTGCCAGTAGTATCTCCGCTAGCGGGAGATCTTACGAGCAGTACTTC,CASSISASGRSYEQYF
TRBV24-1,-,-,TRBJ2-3,TGTGCCACCAGTGATCCTCGCGGCGGCACAGATACGCAGTATTTT,CATSDPRGGTDTQYF
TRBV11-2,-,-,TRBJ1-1,TGTGCCAGCAGCTCCCAGGGGCAAGGCACTGAAGCTTTCTTT,CASSSQGQGTEAFF
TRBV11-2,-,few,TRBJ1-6,TGTGCCAGCAGCTTAGGGGGTGACAGCTATTCACCCCTCCACTTT,CASSLGGDSYSPLHF
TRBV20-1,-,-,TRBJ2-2,TGCAGTGCTAGAGACCCCCCAGGGGCCGGCACCGGGGAGCTGTTTTTT,CSARDPPGAGTGELFF
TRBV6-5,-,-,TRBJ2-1,TGTGCCAGCAGTTACGGGCAGTACTTGGGTGAGCAGTTCTTC,CASSYGQYLGEQFF
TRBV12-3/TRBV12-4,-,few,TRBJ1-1,TGTGCCAGCAGTTTAGGGGGGACGGGAAAGACTGAAGCTTTCTTT,CASSLGGTGKTEAFF
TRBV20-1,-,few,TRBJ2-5,TGCAGTGCACGATACATCCAAGAGACCCAGTACTTC,CSARYIQETQYF
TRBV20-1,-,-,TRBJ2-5,TGCAGTGCGCCTGGGCGGCTCCAAGAGACCCAGTACTTC,CSAPGRLQETQYF
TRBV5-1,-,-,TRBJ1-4,TGCGCCAGCAGCTTGGGGGAGTCGGCTAATGAAAAACTGTTTTTT,CASSLGESANEKLFF
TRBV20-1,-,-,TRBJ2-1,TGCAGTGCTAGACGCTCTGACGGGGGCAATGAGCAGTTCTTC,CSARRSDGGNEQFF